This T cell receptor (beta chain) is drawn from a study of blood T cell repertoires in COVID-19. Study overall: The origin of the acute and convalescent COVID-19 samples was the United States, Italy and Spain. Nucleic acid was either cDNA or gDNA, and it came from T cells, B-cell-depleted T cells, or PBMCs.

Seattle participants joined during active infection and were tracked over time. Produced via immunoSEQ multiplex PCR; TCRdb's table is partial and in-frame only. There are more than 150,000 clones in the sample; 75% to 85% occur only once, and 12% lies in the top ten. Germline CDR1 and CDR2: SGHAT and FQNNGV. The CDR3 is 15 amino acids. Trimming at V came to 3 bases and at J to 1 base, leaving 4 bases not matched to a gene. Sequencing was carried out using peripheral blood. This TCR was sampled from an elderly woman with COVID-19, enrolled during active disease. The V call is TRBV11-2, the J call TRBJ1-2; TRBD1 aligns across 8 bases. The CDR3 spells CASSLNTGGNYGYTF. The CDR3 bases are TGTGCCAGCAGCTTGAATACAGGGGGTAACTATGGCTACACCTTC.